Presented here are 26 T cell receptor beta chains from one specimen sequenced in a study of shared T cell receptors in the human thymus. TCRdb keeps only in-frame clones here, not all; method: immunoSEQ multiplex PCR. The sample holds 700,000 to 750,000 clones, 70% to 90% seen once. The same data also contributed to another study, on human thymus T cells.

The sequenced material came from thymocytes. Receptor source: a girl younger than two with a congenital heart defect.

The chain links TRBV7-6 to TRBJ2-1; 8 bases are a match to TRBD2. Germline CDR1 and CDR2: SGHVS and FNYEAQ. The CDR3 is 15 amino acids. V gave up 3 bases and J gave up 7 bases; unmatched junction bases: 8. The CDR3 sequence is CASSFDGGAKNEQFF. In nucleotides, the CDR3 is TGTGCCAGCAGCTTCGACGGGGGGGCCAAGAATGAGCAGTTCTTC. Full variable domain (outside the CDR3, taken from reference TRBV7-6 and TRBJ2-1): GAGVSQSPRYKVTKRGQDVALRCDPISGHVSLYWYRQALGQGPEFLTYFNYEAQQDKSGLPNDRFSAERPEGSISTLTIQRTEQRDSAMYRCASSFDGGAKNEQFFGPGTRLTVL.

This chain connects TRBV6-6 to TRBJ1-1; a weak D match, TRBD1 (5 bases). CDR1 and CDR2 (germline): MNHNY, SVGAGI (reference sequence). V shed 5 bases and J shed 8 bases, with 18 bases lying between them. The length of the CDR3 is 14 residues. The CDR3 loop is CASSGARGGEEAFF. The CDR3 bases are TGTGCCAGCAGTGGCGCCCGGGGGGGAGAAGAAGCTTTCTTT.

This clone came up once. The chain combines TRBV9 with TRBJ2-7; TRBD1 aligns across 9 bases. CDR3 length: 15 residues. CDR1 is SGDLS and CDR2 is YYNGEE in the germline V gene. V shed 0 bases, J shed 2 bases, and the junction held 3 bases outside the gene matches. The CDR3 region is CASSVVGDRAYEQYF. CDR3 DNA: TGTGCCAGCAGCGTAGTGGGGGACAGGGCCTACGAGCAGTACTTC.

The chain links TRBV4-3 to TRBJ2-1, with a possible D match to TRBD2 (6 bases). The germline CDR1 and CDR2 sequences are LGHNA and YSLEER. Trimming took 0 bases from V and 12 from J, leaving 24 bases between them. This CDR3 has 17 residues. CDR3 coding DNA: TGCGCCAGCAGCCAAGAGTGGCGGGAATACACGCCCACAGGGCAGTTCTTC. Protein product: CASSQEWREYTPTGQFF.

This clone was picked up a small number of times. The genes are TRBV5-8 and TRBJ1-1; 7 bases agree with TRBD1. This CDR3 comprises 15 residues. CDR1 and CDR2 (germline): SGHTS, YDEGEE. J gave up 7 bases and V 4 bases, and 13 bases lay outside the gene matches. This CDR3 reads CASSQHRGALLEAFF. The DNA of the CDR3 is TGTGCCAGCAGCCAGCACAGGGGCGCTCTCCTTGAAGCTTTCTTT.

The CDR3 sequence is CASSFDRHSGNTIYF. CDR3 in DNA: TGTGCCAGCAGCTTCGACAGACACTCTGGAAACACCATATATTTT. J is TRBJ1-3 and V is TRBV5-6, with a weak D call TRBD1 (5 bases). V was shortened by 2 bases and J by 0 bases, with 9 bases between the two germline ends. The CDR3 has 15 residues. CDR1 and CDR2 from the germline V gene are SGHDT and YYEEEE.

The gene calls are TRBV5-1 and TRBJ2-5; 8 bases match TRBD1. Matching the DNA end better, TRBJ2-7 makes the J call doubtful. CDR3 length: 18 residues. CDR1 is SGHRS, CDR2 YFSETQ, per germline. The CDR3 region has the DNA TGCGCCAGCAGCTTCTTCGGGGTGGGGCAGGGGGCTTCCTACGAGCAGTACTTC. This encodes CASSFFGVGQGASYEQYF.

The chain links TRBV28 to TRBJ2-7, with 8 bases aligning to TRBD1. Trimming took 3 bases from V and 2 from J; bases not matched to a gene: 6. This CDR3 is built from 15 residues. The V gene's germline CDR1 is MDHEN and CDR2 SYDVKM. The CDR3 bases are TGTGCCAGCAGTTTCCTCCAGACAGGGGCCTACGAGCAGTACTTC. Protein sequence: CASSFLQTGAYEQYF.

The CDR3, as DNA: TGTGCCAGCAGTGCGTTTTTCGGGGGGCGGAACTATGGCTACACCTTC. Its protein is CASSAFFGGRNYGYTF. V is TRBV28 and J is TRBJ1-2, with D possibly matching TRBD1 (6 bases). This CDR3 region has 16 residues. CDR1 and CDR2 (germline): MDHEN, SYDVKM. Trimming pared 5 bases from V and 2 bases from J, leaving 18 bases between.

The chain uses TRBV11-2 and TRBJ1-1; no definite D call. Germline CDR1 SGHAT, CDR2 FQNNGV. Trimming stripped 0 bases from V and 1 base from J, with 12 bases between. CDR3 length: 16 amino acids. As DNA, the CDR3 is TGTGCCAGCAGCTTAGATCCAGTGGTTGGGAACACTGAAGCTTTCTTT. Translation gives CASSLDPVVGNTEAFF.

A single count supports this clone. Other DNA sequences from this sample encode an identical CDR3 as well. The chain employs TRBV5-1 and TRBJ1-6; 11 positions match TRBD1. The ends lost 4 bases at V and 0 bases at J; junction bases unmatched: 3. The germline V gene has CDR1 SGHRS and CDR2 YFSETQ. CDR3 size: 17 residues. CDR3: CASSGGQGASYNSPLHF. CDR3 in DNA: TGCGCCAGCAGCGGAGGACAGGGGGCCTCCTATAATTCACCCCTCCACTTT.

The genes are TRBV4-1 and TRBJ2-6, with a possible D match to TRBD1 (6 bases). Deletions cut 1 base from V and 1 base from J, with 8 bases between. CDR1 and CDR2 (germline): MGHRA, YSYEKL. CDR3 size: 16 residues. CDR3 protein: CASSQAGQSGANVLTF. CDR3 DNA sequence: TGCGCCAGCAGCCAAGCCGGACAGTCTGGGGCCAACGTCCTGACTTTC.

V is TRBV19 and J is TRBJ2-5, with D possibly TRBD1 on 6 matching bases. The V end lost 5 bases, the J end lost 5 bases, and 15 bases lay between the germline ends. CDR3 length: 14 residues. Germline CDR1 LNHDA, CDR2 SQIVND (reference sequence). The CDR3 DNA sequence: TGTGCCAGTAGTCCAGGACAGTGGACGGAGACCCAGTACTTC. Translated: CASSPGQWTETQYF.

The V and J genes are TRBV2 and TRBJ1-2, with D unresolved. This CDR3 is 16 amino acids long. V was shortened by 6 bases and J by 4 bases, with 21 bases between the two germline ends. CDR1 and CDR2 from the germline V gene are SNHLY and FYNNEI. Here the CDR3 reads CASRSCRGPRFYGYTF. In nucleotides, the CDR3 is TGTGCCAGCAGGTCGTGTCGAGGTCCGAGATTCTATGGCTACACCTTC. Looking up the rest from reference TRBV2 and TRBJ1-2 gives the full variable domain: EPEVTQTPSHQVTQMGQEVILRCVPISNHLYFYWYRQILGQKVEFLVSFYNNEISEKSEIFDDQFSVERPDGSNFTLKIRSTKLEDSAMYFCASRSCRGPRFYGYTFGSGTRLTVV.

This clone was recorded a few times. The chain couples TRBV4-3 to TRBJ2-7; TRBD1 is a possible D gene (6 bases). This CDR3 region has 14 residues. V was cut by 1 base and J by 3 bases, with 10 bases left in between. The germline CDR1 and CDR2 sequences are LGHNA and YSLEER. CDR3 residues: CASSQVRGHYEQYF. The DNA for the CDR3 is TGCGCCAGCAGCCAAGTGAGGGGACACTACGAGCAGTACTTC.

This sequence joins TRBV5-8 and TRBJ2-5; maybe TRBD1 (5 bases). Germline CDR1 is SGHTS and CDR2 is YDEGEE. CDR3 length: 13 amino acids. The V end was cut by 5 bases, the J end by 0 bases, with 8 bases between. The CDR3 protein is CASRYRYQETQYF. The CDR3 DNA reads as TGTGCCAGCAGGTACAGGTACCAAGAGACCCAGTACTTC.

The V gene is TRBV4-1, the J gene TRBJ2-7; 7 bases map to TRBD1. CDR3 length equals 16 residues. The trim removed 4 bases at V and 7 bases at J, leaving 16 bases unmatched. CDR1 and CDR2 from the germline V gene are MGHRA and YSYEKL. CDR3 region: CASSPQGDATGREQYF. In DNA form, the CDR3 reads TGCGCCAGCAGCCCGCAGGGGGATGCGACAGGGCGAGAGCAGTACTTC.

The chain carries TRBV7-2 and TRBJ1-2, with TRBD1 as a possible D gene (5 bases). Trimming left V 5 bases short and J 4 bases short, with 20 bases between. The CDR3 has 16 amino acids. CDR1 and CDR2 (germline): SGHTA, FQGNSA. Here the CDR3 DNA reads TGTGCCAGCAGCCGGGCCATTTTGGGGGGACTCTATGGCTACACCTTC. This encodes CASSRAILGGLYGYTF. Looking up the rest from reference TRBV7-2 and TRBJ1-2 gives the full variable domain: GAGVSQSPSNKVTEKGKDVELRCDPISGHTALYWYRQSLGQGLEFLIYFQGNSAPDKSGLPSDRFSAERTGGSVSTLTIQRTQQEDSAVYLCASSRAILGGLYGYTFGSGTRLTVV.

In this sample, this clone turned up once. The genes are TRBV6-5 and TRBJ2-1, with D unclear. Trimming pared 5 bases from V and 7 bases from J, leaving 6 bases between. The V gene's germline CDR1 is MNHEY and CDR2 SVGAGI. The CDR3 sequence is 11 residues long. The CDR3 nucleotides read TGTGCCAGCAGTAAGAGGAATGAGCAGTTCTTC. Translated: CASSKRNEQFF.

The chain is built from TRBV11-1 and TRBJ1-1; D ambiguous. The CDR3 is 14 residues long. V lost 1 base, J lost 4 bases, and 10 bases lay in between. CDR1 and CDR2 from the germline V gene are SGHAT and FQDESV (reference sequence). In DNA, the CDR3 is TGTGCCAGCAGCTTAGTTCAGGCGAGCACTGAAGCTTTCTTT. It codes for CASSLVQASTEAFF.

Of note for this clone: One end of the junction varies from germline; a read error may be responsible. Different DNA sequences within this sample yield the same CDR3. The chain links TRBV9 to TRBJ1-6; 11 bases align to TRBD1. This CDR3 has 16 residues. Germline V gene data show CDR1 as SGDLS and CDR2 as YYNGEE. This chain's CDR3 is CASSATGTGGDSPLHF. The CDR3 DNA is TGCGCCAGCAGCGCAACCGGGACAGGGGGTGATTCACCCCTCCACTTT.

This chain joins TRBV5-1 and TRBJ2-5, with 8 bases aligning to TRBD2. Germline loops: CDR1 SGHRS, CDR2 YFSETQ. Trimming at V came to 6 bases and at J to 2 bases, leaving 12 bases not matched to a gene. The CDR3 length is 16 residues. CDR3 in DNA: TGCGCCAGCACCCACGGACTAGCTCCCGCACAAGAGACCCAGTACTTC. Its protein product is CASTHGLAPAQETQYF.

The chain carries TRBV11-3 and TRBJ1-1, with D possibly being TRBD1 (5 bases). The CDR3 runs 16 residues. CDR1 SGHNT and CDR2 YENEEA come from the germline V gene. Trimming took 3 bases from V and 1 from J, leaving 15 bases between them. CDR3 bases: TGTGCCAGCAGCTTTCTCGGGGGAGGGGCGAACACTGAAGCTTTCTTT. Translation: CASSFLGGGANTEAFF. Together with reference TRBV11-3 and TRBJ1-1, the CDR3 gives the full variable domain: EAGVVQSPRYKIIEKKQPVAFWCNPISGHNTLYWYLQNLGQGPELLIRYENEEAVDDSQLPKDRFSAERLKGVDSTLKIQPAELGDSAVYLCASSFLGGGANTEAFFGQGTRLTVV.

V gene TRBV6-5 combines with J gene TRBJ1-6; D call uncertain. Germline CDR1 is MNHEY and CDR2 is SVGAGI. The CDR3 runs 15 residues. Trimming shortened V by 2 bases and J by 5 bases, and 10 bases separated the two germline ends. CDR3 protein: CASSYGGQNNSPLHF. CDR3 nucleotides: TGTGCCAGCAGTTACGGAGGGCAGAATAATTCACCCCTCCACTTT.

The rearrangement links TRBV6-1 to TRBJ2-2; D ambiguous. Germline loops: CDR1 MNHNS, CDR2 SASEGT. With 6 bases removed from V and 0 bases from J, the gap between germline ends came to 8 bases. CDR3 size: 14 residues. Here the CDR3 reads CASRTETNTGELFF. The CDR3 DNA reads TGTGCCAGCAGAACAGAGACGAACACCGGGGAGCTGTTTTTT.

J is TRBJ2-1 and V is TRBV20-1; TRBD1 is a possible D gene (5 bases). V dropped 6 bases and J dropped 7 bases, with 10 bases sitting between them. The CDR3 spans 11 residues. CDR1 and CDR2 (germline): DFQATT, SNEGSKA (reference sequence). This CDR3 reads CSATRQNEQFF. The CDR3 bases are TGCAGTGCCACCCGACAGAATGAGCAGTTCTTC.